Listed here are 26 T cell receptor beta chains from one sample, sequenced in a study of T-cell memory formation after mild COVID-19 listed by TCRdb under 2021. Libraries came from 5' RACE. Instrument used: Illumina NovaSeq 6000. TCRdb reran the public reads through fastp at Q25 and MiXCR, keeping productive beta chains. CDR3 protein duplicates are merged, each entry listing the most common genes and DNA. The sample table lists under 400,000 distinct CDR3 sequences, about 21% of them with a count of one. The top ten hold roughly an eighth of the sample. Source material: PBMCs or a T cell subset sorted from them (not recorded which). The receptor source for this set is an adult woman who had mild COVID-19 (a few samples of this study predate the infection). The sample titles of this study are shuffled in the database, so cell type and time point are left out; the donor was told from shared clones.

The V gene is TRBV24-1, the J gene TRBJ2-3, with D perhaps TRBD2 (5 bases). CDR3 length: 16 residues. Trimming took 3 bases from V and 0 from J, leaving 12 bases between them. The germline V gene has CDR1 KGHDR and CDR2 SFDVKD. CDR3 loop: CATSDIETGSTDTQYF. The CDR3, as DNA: TGTGCCACCAGTGATATAGAGACGGGAAGCACAGATACGCAGTATTTT.

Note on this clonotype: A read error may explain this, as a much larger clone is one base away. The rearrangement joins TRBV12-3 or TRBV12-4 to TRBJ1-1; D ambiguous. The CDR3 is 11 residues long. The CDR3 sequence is CDSRQRIRAFF. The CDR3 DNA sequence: TGTGACAGCAGGCAACGGATCCGAGCTTTCTTT.

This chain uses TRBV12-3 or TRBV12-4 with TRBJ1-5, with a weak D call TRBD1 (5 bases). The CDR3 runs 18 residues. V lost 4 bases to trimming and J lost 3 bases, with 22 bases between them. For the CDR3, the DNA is TGTGCCAGCAGTTCAGCCCCCGCAGGGTCCATTTCCAATCAGCCCCAGCATTTT. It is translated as CASSSAPAGSISNQPQHF.

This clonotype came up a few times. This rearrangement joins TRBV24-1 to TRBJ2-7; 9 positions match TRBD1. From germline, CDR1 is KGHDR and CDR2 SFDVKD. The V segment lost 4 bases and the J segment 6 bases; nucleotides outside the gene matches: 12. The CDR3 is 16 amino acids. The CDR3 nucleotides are TGTGCCACCAGTGACCCAGGAGGGACAGGGAGGACCGAGCAGTACTTC. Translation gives CATSDPGGTGRTEQYF.

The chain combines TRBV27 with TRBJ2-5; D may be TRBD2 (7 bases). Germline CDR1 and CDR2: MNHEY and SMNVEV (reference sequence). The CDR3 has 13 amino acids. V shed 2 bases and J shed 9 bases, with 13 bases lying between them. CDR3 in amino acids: CASSLVGGGAQYF. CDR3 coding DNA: TGTGCCAGCAGTTTAGTAGGGGGGGGGGCCCAGTACTTC.

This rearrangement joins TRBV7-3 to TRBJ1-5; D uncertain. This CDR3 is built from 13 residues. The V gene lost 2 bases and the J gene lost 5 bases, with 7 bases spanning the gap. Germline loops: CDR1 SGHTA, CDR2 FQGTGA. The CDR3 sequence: CASSLGVDQPQHF. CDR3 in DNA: TGTGCCAGCAGCTTAGGGGTTGATCAGCCCCAGCATTTT.

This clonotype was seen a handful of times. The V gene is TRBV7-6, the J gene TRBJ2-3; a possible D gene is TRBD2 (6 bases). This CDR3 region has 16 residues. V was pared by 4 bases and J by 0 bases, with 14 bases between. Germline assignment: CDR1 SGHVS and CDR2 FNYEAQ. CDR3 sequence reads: CASSSEISGSTDTQYF. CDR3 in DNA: TGTGCCAGCAGCTCAGAGATAAGCGGGAGCACAGATACGCAGTATTTT.

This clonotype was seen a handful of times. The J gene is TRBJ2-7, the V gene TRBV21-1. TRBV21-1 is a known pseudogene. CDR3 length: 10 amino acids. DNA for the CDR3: TGTGCCGCAGGTACCTACGAGCAGTACTTC. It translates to CAAGTYEQYF.

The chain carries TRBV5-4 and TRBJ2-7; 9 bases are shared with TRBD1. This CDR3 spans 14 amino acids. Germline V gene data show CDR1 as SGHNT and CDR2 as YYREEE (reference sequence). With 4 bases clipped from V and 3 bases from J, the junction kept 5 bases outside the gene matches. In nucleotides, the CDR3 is TGTGCCAGCAGCCCCGGACAGGGGCACTACGAGCAGTACTTC. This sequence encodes CASSPGQGHYEQYF.

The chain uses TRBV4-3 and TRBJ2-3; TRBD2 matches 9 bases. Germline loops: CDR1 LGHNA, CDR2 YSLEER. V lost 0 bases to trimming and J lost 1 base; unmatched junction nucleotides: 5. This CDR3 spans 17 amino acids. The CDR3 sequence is CASSQDRASGGTDTQYF. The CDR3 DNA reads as TGCGCCAGCAGCCAAGATAGGGCTAGCGGGGGCACAGATACGCAGTATTTT.

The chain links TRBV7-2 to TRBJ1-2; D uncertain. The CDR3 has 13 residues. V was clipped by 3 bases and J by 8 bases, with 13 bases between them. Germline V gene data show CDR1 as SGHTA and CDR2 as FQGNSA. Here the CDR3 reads CASSFIRAGGYTF. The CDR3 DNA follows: TGTGCCAGCAGCTTCATCCGGGCCGGAGGCTACACCTTC.

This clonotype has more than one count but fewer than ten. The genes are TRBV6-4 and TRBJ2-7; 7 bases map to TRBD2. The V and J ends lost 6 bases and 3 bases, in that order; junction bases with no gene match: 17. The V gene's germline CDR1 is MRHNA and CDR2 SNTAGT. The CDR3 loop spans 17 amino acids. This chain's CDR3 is CASRTAWGLKGDYEQYF. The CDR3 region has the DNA TGTGCCAGCAGAACCGCTTGGGGACTAAAGGGAGACTACGAGCAGTACTTC.

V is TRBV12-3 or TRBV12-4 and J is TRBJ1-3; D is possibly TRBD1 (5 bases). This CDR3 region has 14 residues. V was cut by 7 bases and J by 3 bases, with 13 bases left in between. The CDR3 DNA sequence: TGTGCCAGCACCAATACGGGGGTTGGAAACACCATATATTTT. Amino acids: CASTNTGVGNTIYF.

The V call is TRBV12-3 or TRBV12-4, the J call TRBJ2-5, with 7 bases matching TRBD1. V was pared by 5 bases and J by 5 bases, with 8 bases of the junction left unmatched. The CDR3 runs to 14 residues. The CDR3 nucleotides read TGTGCCAGCAGTCTTGGACACAGGGGCGAGACCCAGTACTTC. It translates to CASSLGHRGETQYF.

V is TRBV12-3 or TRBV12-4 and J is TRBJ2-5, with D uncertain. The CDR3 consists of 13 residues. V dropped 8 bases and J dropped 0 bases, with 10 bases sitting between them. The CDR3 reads CASAISNQETQYF. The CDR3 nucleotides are TGTGCCAGCGCAATTAGCAACCAAGAGACCCAGTACTTC.

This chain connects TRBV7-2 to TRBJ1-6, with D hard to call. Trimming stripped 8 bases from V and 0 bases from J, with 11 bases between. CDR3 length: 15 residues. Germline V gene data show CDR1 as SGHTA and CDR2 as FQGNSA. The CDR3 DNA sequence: TGTGCCAGCTGTCTCCACAGCTCCTATAATTCACCCCTCCACTTT. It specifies CASCLHSSYNSPLHF.

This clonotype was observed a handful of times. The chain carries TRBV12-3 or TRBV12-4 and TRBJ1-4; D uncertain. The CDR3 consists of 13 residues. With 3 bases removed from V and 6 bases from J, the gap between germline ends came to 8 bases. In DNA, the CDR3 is TGTGCCAGCAGTTTTTGGGTGGATGAAAAACTGTTTTTT. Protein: CASSFWVDEKLFF.

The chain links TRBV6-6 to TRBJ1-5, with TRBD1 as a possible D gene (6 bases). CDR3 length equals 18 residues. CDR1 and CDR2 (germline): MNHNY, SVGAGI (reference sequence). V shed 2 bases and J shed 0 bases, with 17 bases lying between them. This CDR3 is CASSYPPTGNSSNQPQHF. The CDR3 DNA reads TGTGCCAGCAGTTACCCACCCACAGGGAACAGTAGCAATCAGCCCCAGCATTTT.

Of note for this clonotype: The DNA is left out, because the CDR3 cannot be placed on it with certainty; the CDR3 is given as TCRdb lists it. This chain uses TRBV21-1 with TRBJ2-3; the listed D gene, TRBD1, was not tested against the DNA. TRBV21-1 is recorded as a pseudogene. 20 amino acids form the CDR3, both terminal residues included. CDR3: CASSKTEKFATGTGSVTQYF.

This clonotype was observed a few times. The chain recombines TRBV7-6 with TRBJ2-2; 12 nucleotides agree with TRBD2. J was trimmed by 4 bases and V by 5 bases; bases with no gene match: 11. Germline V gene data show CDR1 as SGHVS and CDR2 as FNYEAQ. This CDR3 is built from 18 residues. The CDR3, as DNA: TGTGCCAGCAGCGAACGAGGACTAGCGGGGAGGGCCACCGGGGAGCTGTTTTTT. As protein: CASSERGLAGRATGELFF.

In DNA form, the CDR3 reads TGTGCCAGCAGCGTAGGAGTTGCGGGGAGAGGAGATACGCAGTATTTT. It encodes CASSVGVAGRGDTQYF. The V and J genes are TRBV9 and TRBJ2-3; D may be TRBD2 (6 bases). CDR1 is SGDLS and CDR2 is YYNGEE in the germline V gene. The CDR3 spans 16 residues. Trimming shortened V by 0 bases and J by 5 bases, and 16 bases separated the two germline ends. The full variable domain, in which reference TRBV9 and TRBJ2-3 provide the parts outside the CDR3, is DSGVTQTPKHLITATGQRVTLRCSPRSGDLSVYWYQQSLDQGLQFLIQYYNGEERAKGNILERFSAQQFPDLHSELNLSSLELGDSALYFCASSVGVAGRGDTQYFGPGTRLTVL.

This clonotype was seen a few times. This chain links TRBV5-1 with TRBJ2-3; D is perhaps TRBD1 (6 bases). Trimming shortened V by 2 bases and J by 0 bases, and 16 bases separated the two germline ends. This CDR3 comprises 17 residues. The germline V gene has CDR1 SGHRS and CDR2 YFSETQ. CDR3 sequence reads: CASSLGYSDRSTDTQYF. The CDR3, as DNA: TGCGCCAGCAGCTTAGGGTACTCAGACAGGAGCACAGATACGCAGTATTTT.

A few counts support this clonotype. The chain's CDR3 is CASSGSGSYEQYF. The CDR3 DNA follows: TGTGCCAGCAGCGGTAGTGGATCCTACGAGCAGTACTTC. V is TRBV9 and J is TRBJ2-7, with unresolved D. The length of the CDR3 is 13 residues. The germline V gene has CDR1 SGDLS and CDR2 YYNGEE. Trimming pared 3 bases from V and 1 base from J, leaving 8 bases between.

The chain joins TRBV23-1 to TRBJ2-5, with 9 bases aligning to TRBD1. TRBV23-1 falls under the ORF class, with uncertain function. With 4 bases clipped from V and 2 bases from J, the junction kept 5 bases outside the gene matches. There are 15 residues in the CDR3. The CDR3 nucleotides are TGCGCCAGCAGTCCAGGACAGGGGAAACAAGAGACCCAGTACTTC. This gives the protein CASSPGQGKQETQYF.

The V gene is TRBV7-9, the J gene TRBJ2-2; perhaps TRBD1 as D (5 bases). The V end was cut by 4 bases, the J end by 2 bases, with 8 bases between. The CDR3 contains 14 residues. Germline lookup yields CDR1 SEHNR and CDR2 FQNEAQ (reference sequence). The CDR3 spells CASSSRANTGELFF. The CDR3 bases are TGTGCCAGCAGCTCCAGGGCTAACACCGGGGAGCTGTTTTTT.

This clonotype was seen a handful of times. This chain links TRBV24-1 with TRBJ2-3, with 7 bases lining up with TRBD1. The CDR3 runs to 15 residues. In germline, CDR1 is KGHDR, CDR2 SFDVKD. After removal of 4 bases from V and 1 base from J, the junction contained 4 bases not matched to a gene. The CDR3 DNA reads TGTGCCACCAGTGACTCGGGACAGCGCACAGATACGCAGTATTTT. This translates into CATSDSGQRTDTQYF.